The present TCR beta chain was sequenced within a study of T cell responses to AZD1222 COVID-19 vaccine. Germline loops: CDR1 MNHEY, CDR2 SVGEGT. This CDR3 has 15 residues. V dropped 5 bases and J dropped 3; count of bases not matched to a gene: 7. Data came from immunoSEQ multiplex PCR; TCRdb stores just in-frame clones and leaves some out. The profile shows about 85,000 clones, less than 90% of them singletons. The sequence derives from an adult in good health. This chain joins TRBV6-2 or TRBV6-3 and TRBJ1-3, with TRBD1 identical over 7 bases. Sequenced here: peripheral blood, sampled on day 0 of AZD1222 vaccination. The CDR3 bases are TGTGCCAGCAGTGACCCGGGACAGCGTGGAAACACCATATATTTT. It encodes CASSDPGQRGNTIYF.